These T cell receptor beta chains were read from a single sample in a study of cytomegalovirus exposure and HLA in healthy donors. Assay: immunoSEQ multiplex PCR; the TCRdb copy retains only in-frame clones and omits some. This sample has around 160,000 clones; about 74% occur once, and the top ten carry 13%. Sequencing was performed on PBMCs. All receptors come from a man between 40 and 49 years old in good health and CMV-seropositive. Each CDR3 is given with its conserved first and last residue. D genes are given only for firm matches. For some rows the clone size is stated as once, few or many, or as a class when expanded; others skip it.

v_call: TRBV5-1; d_call: TRBD1; clone_size: once; j_call: TRBJ1-1; cdr3_nt: TGCGCCAGCAGCGTGGACACAGGGGGCACGGAAGCTTTCTTT; cdr3_aa: CASSVDTGGTEAFF
v_call: TRBV6-1; d_call: NA; clone_size: NA; j_call: TRBJ1-6; cdr3_nt: TGTGCCAGCACCATTAATTCACCCCTCCACTTT; cdr3_aa: CASTINSPLHF
v_call: TRBV27; d_call: NA; clone_size: NA; j_call: TRBJ2-2; cdr3_nt: TGTGCCAGCAGTTTACGCCCCGCTTTAGTCGGGAACACCGGGGAGCTGTTTTTT; cdr3_aa: CASSLRPALVGNTGELFF
v_call: TRBV20-1; d_call: NA; clone_size: NA; j_call: TRBJ1-1; cdr3_nt: TGCAGTGCTAGTGAGGAGGTAGCTTTCTTT; cdr3_aa: CSASEEVAFF
v_call: TRBV7-3; d_call: NA; clone_size: NA; j_call: TRBJ2-7; cdr3_nt: TGTGCCAGCAGCTTGTCTCAGGGGACCGAGCAGTACTTC; cdr3_aa: CASSLSQGTEQYF
v_call: TRBV7-3; d_call: TRBD2; clone_size: NA; j_call: TRBJ2-1; cdr3_nt: TGTGCCAGCAGCTTCTCATCGGGACTAGGGATCAATGAGCAGTTCTTC; cdr3_aa: CASSFSSGLGINEQFF
v_call: TRBV6-1; d_call: NA; clone_size: NA; j_call: TRBJ2-3; cdr3_nt: TGTGCCAGCAGTGAAGACCCGTTCGGGTTTGGTACGCAGTATTTT; cdr3_aa: CASSEDPFGFGTQYF
v_call: TRBV25-1; d_call: NA; clone_size: once; j_call: TRBJ1-1; cdr3_nt: TGTGCCAGCAGTGATGCCTATCATTCGGTAGCAGCTTTCTTT; cdr3_aa: CASSDAYHSVAAFF
v_call: TRBV10-3; d_call: NA; clone_size: NA; j_call: TRBJ2-3; cdr3_nt: TGTGCCATCAGCCTGGGGGACTCCGACACAGATACGCAGTATTTT; cdr3_aa: CAISLGDSDTDTQYF
v_call: TRBV7-6; d_call: TRBD2; clone_size: NA; j_call: TRBJ2-1; cdr3_nt: TGTGCCAGCAGCTTAGTGGCTAGCGGGAGGGCCCTCTACAATGAGCAGTTCTTC; cdr3_aa: CASSLVASGRALYNEQFF
v_call: TRBV5-4; d_call: TRBD1; clone_size: NA; j_call: TRBJ1-1; cdr3_nt: TGTGCCAGCAGCTTGGGCAAACAGGGGTACACTGAAGCTTTCTTT; cdr3_aa: CASSLGKQGYTEAFF
v_call: TRBV7-9; d_call: NA; clone_size: NA; j_call: TRBJ2-2; cdr3_nt: TGTGCCAGCAGCTTAGCGGCAGCGAACACCGGGGAGCTGTTTTTT; cdr3_aa: CASSLAAANTGELFF
v_call: TRBV19; d_call: TRBD1; clone_size: NA; j_call: TRBJ1-1; cdr3_nt: TGTGCCAGTAGTAAGGGCAGGGGGCTACTCGCTTTCTTT; cdr3_aa: CASSKGRGLLAFF
v_call: TRBV6-5; d_call: NA; clone_size: few; j_call: TRBJ1-1; cdr3_nt: TGTGCCAGCAGCAAGACCGACAGCTTCACTGAAGCTTTCTTT; cdr3_aa: CASSKTDSFTEAFF
v_call: TRBV19; d_call: TRBD1; clone_size: NA; j_call: TRBJ1-2; cdr3_nt: TGTGCCAGTAGTATAGCCCACGGACAGGGTGAGGGATATGGCTACACCTTC; cdr3_aa: CASSIAHGQGEGYGYTF
v_call: TRBV5-1; d_call: NA; clone_size: NA; j_call: TRBJ1-2; cdr3_nt: TGCGCCAGCAGCCTAGGACAGTCTTATGGCTACACCTTC; cdr3_aa: CASSLGQSYGYTF
v_call: TRBV11-2; d_call: NA; clone_size: NA; j_call: TRBJ2-2; cdr3_nt: TGTGCCAGCAGGACACCGGCCGGAAGGGAGCTGTTTTTT; cdr3_aa: CASRTPAGRELFF
v_call: TRBV6-1; d_call: NA; clone_size: NA; j_call: TRBJ2-1; cdr3_nt: TGTGCCAGCAGAACAGGGTTTAGGGAGCAGTTCTTC; cdr3_aa: CASRTGFREQFF
v_call: TRBV7-2; d_call: TRBD2; clone_size: NA; j_call: TRBJ2-1; cdr3_nt: TGTGCCAGCAGCTCTAGCGGGAGGGAGCAGTTCTTC; cdr3_aa: CASSSSGREQFF
v_call: TRBV29-1; d_call: TRBD2; clone_size: NA; j_call: TRBJ2-5; cdr3_nt: TGCAGCGTTGAACGCGGACTAGCGGGAGGAGTGGTGTTCCAAGAGACCCAGTACTTC; cdr3_aa: CSVERGLAGGVVFQETQYF
v_call: TRBV7-6; d_call: TRBD1; clone_size: NA; j_call: TRBJ2-7; cdr3_nt: TGTGCCAGCAGCCCCAGGGGGACAGCGGACTACGAGCAGTACTTC; cdr3_aa: CASSPRGTADYEQYF
v_call: TRBV27; d_call: NA; clone_size: NA; j_call: TRBJ2-5; cdr3_nt: TGTGCCAGCAGCTTTTCGGGATTAAGCCGGGAGACCCAGTACTTC; cdr3_aa: CASSFSGLSRETQYF
v_call: TRBV6-5; d_call: NA; clone_size: NA; j_call: TRBJ1-6; cdr3_nt: TGTGCCAGCAGTTACTCGAGGGATTCACCCCTCCACTTT; cdr3_aa: CASSYSRDSPLHF
v_call: TRBV28; d_call: NA; clone_size: NA; j_call: TRBJ2-3; cdr3_nt: TGTGCCAGCGGGCGTGACAGAGGGAGGCCAGATACGCAGTATTTT; cdr3_aa: CASGRDRGRPDTQYF
v_call: TRBV7-9; d_call: NA; clone_size: NA; j_call: TRBJ1-2; cdr3_nt: TGTGCCAGCAGCTGGGCGGGGGGGCGCGATGGCTACACCTTC; cdr3_aa: CASSWAGGRDGYTF